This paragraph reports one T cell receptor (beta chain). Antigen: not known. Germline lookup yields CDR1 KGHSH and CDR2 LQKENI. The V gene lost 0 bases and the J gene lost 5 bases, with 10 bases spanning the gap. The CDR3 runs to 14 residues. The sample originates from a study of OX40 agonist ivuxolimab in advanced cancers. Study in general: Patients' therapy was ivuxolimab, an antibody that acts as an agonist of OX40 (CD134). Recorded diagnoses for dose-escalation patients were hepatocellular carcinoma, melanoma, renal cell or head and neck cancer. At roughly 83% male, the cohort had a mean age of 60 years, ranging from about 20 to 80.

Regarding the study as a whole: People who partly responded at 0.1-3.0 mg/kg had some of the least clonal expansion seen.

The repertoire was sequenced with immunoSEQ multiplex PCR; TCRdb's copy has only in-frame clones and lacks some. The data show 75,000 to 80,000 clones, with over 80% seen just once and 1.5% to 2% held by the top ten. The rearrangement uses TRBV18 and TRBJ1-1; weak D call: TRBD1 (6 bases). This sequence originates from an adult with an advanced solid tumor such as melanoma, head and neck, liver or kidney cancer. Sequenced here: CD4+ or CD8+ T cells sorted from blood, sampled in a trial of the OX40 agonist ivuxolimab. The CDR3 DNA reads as TGTGCCAGCTCACCACCGTTCGGGACAACTGAAGCTTTCTTT. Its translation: CASSPPFGTTEAFF.